This is a list of T cell receptor beta chains from one sample in a study of OX40 agonist ivuxolimab in advanced cancers. The method was immunoSEQ multiplex PCR; TCRdb's version includes in-frame clones alone and lacks a portion of them. The table lists roughly 62,000 clones, more than 65% of them singletons. Sequenced here: CD4+ or CD8+ T cells sorted from blood, sampled in a trial of the OX40 agonist ivuxolimab. These receptors all come from an adult with an advanced solid tumor such as melanoma, head and neck, liver or kidney cancer. Each CDR3 is given with its conserved first and last residue. Each record gives: V gene, J gene, clone size, D gene, CDR3 DNA, CDR3 protein. D genes are given only for firm matches. Only part of the rows carry a size: once, few, many, or a class if the clone is expanded.

TRBV28,TRBJ2-7,-,-,TGTGCCAGCAGTTTAACGGCTTTTCGGCGCAGCTACGAGCAGTACTTC,CASSLTAFRRSYEQYF
TRBV7-9,TRBJ1-5,-,-,TGTGCCAGCAGCTTAGGGGTCAGCGATAGCAATCAGCCCCAGCATTTT,CASSLGVSDSNQPQHF
TRBV5-1,TRBJ1-1,-,-,TGCGCCAGCAGCTTGGGCAGGGTTGACACTGAAGCTTTCTTT,CASSLGRVDTEAFF
TRBV11-2,TRBJ1-5,-,-,TGTACCAGCAGCTTAGAAAGGAGTCAGCCCCAGCATTTT,CTSSLERSQPQHF
TRBV29-1,TRBJ2-1,-,-,TGCAGCGTTGAAGACCCGCGGGGGCATGAGCAGTTCTTC,CSVEDPRGHEQFF
TRBV19,TRBJ1-2,once,-,TGTGCCAGTACCCTAAAACAGGGCCCTACGGGCTATGGCTACACCTTC,CASTLKQGPTGYGYTF
TRBV7-6,TRBJ1-3,once,TRBD1,TGTGCCAGCAGCTTAGGACAGGGAACAAACACCATATATTTT,CASSLGQGTNTIYF
TRBV5-1,TRBJ1-1,-,-,TGCGCCAGCAGCGCCATACCACAGAAGAACACTGAAGCTTTCTTT,CASSAIPQKNTEAFF
TRBV29-1,TRBJ1-3,-,-,TGCAGCGTTGTTTTTGGTATTGGGGCTGGAAACACCATATATTTT,CSVVFGIGAGNTIYF
TRBV7-8,TRBJ2-3,once,-,TGTGCCAGCAGCGGACGGCTTGGTAGCCGAGGCACAGATAAGCAGTATTTT,CASSGRLGSRGTDKQYF
TRBV7-9,TRBJ2-2,-,TRBD2,TGTGCCAGCAGCTTACGGCGTAGCGGGGGGGCCACCGGGGAGCTGTTTTTT,CASSLRRSGGATGELFF
TRBV7-2,TRBJ1-6,few,-,TGTGCCAGCAGCTTAGCGCCGGGGAACTATAATTCACCCCTCCACTTT,CASSLAPGNYNSPLHF
TRBV7-2,TRBJ1-5,-,-,TGTGCCAGCAGCTTAGAGATACCCGTACGTGGGCAGCCCCAGCATTTT,CASSLEIPVRGQPQHF
TRBV14,TRBJ1-5,-,TRBD1,TGTGCCAGCAGCCCAGGGGGGAGTGGGAATCAGCCCCAGCATTTT,CASSPGGSGNQPQHF
TRBV28,TRBJ1-4,-,-,TGTGCCAGCAGAAACACAGGGCTAACTAATGAAAAACTGTTTTTT,CASRNTGLTNEKLFF
TRBV18,TRBJ1-3,-,TRBD1,TGTGCCAGCTCACCTCAGGGGGCGGCTGGAAACACCATATATTTT,CASSPQGAAGNTIYF
TRBV2,TRBJ1-1,-,TRBD1,TGTGCCAGCAGCCCACAGGGGGCAGCCACTGAAGCTTTCTTT,CASSPQGAATEAFF
TRBV7-3,TRBJ2-3,-,-,TGTGCCAGCAGCTTGGGACTGAGCACAGATACGCAGTATTTT,CASSLGLSTDTQYF
TRBV29-1,TRBJ1-2,-,-,TGCAGCGTTGAAGATCTCCGGGGGGGTGGCTACACCTTC,CSVEDLRGGGYTF
TRBV4-3,TRBJ1-2,-,-,TGCGCCAGCAGCCAAGAAGGGACGGCAGGGGCCGGCTATGGCTACACCTTC,CASSQEGTAGAGYGYTF
TRBV5-8,TRBJ2-2,-,-,TGTGCCAGCAGCGCGGTTGGCGGGGAGCTGTTTTTT,CASSAVGGELFF
TRBV9,TRBJ2-7,-,-,TGTGCCAGCAGCATAGGACAGTTTGGGAACTCCTACGAGCAGTACTTC,CASSIGQFGNSYEQYF
TRBV19,TRBJ1-2,once,-,TGTGCCAGTACCCCACTGGGGGGCGGCTACACCTTC,CASTPLGGGYTF
TRBV5-6,TRBJ2-7,once,TRBD1,TGTGCCAGCAGCTCAACAGGACAGGGGGCGCGCGACGAGCAGTACTTC,CASSSTGQGARDEQYF
TRBV5-6,TRBJ2-7,-,-,TGTGCCAGCAGCTTGGCCGCATCTGTCATCCGCTCCTACGAGCAGTACTTC,CASSLAASVIRSYEQYF
TRBV6-1,TRBJ1-1,-,-,TGTGCCAGCAGTGAAATAGGGCGCACTGAAGCTTTCTTT,CASSEIGRTEAFF
TRBV25-1,TRBJ1-1,-,-,TGTGCCAGCAGGCAAGAGACATCGGGGGGAAAAGCTTTCTTT,CASRQETSGGKAFF
TRBV7-2,TRBJ2-7,-,-,TGTGCCAGCAGCCCCAGAGTAGGCTACGAGCAGTACTTC,CASSPRVGYEQYF
TRBV28,TRBJ1-1,-,TRBD1,TGTGCCAGCAGTTCCGGGACAGGGGTGTACACTGAAGCTTTCTTT,CASSSGTGVYTEAFF
TRBV19,TRBJ1-5,-,-,TGTGCCACCCGCCGGGACACCAATCAGCCCCAGCATTTT,CATRRDTNQPQHF
TRBV6-1,TRBJ2-3,-,-,TGTGCCAGCAGGCGTGAAGCAGATACGCAGTATTTT,CASRREADTQYF
TRBV5-1,TRBJ1-3,-,-,TGCGCCAGCAGCTTGGCCACGGGGCTGACTGGAAACACCATATATTTT,CASSLATGLTGNTIYF
TRBV9,TRBJ2-2,-,-,TGTGCCAGCAGCGTATCTGTGGGGGGCAGGGCGAACACCGGGGAGCTGTTTTTT,CASSVSVGGRANTGELFF
TRBV7-3,TRBJ2-5,-,TRBD1,TGTGCCAGCAGCTCAACTCCTCCCACAGGGGTAGGGGGAGAGACCCAGTACTTC,CASSSTPPTGVGGETQYF
TRBV18,TRBJ1-3,-,-,TGTGCCAGCTCACCAGGGACCGGGAGCTCTGGAAACACCATATATTTT,CASSPGTGSSGNTIYF
TRBV19,TRBJ1-1,-,TRBD1,TGTGCCAGTAAAAGGACAGGGGAGCCCCATGAAGCTTTCTTT,CASKRTGEPHEAFF
TRBV7-2,TRBJ1-1,few,-,TGTGCCAGCAGCCCCCGAGGTGCTGAAGCTTTCTTT,CASSPRGAEAFF
TRBV6-1,TRBJ2-6,-,-,TGTGCCAGCAGGGGAACTTACTCTGGGGCCAACGTCCTGACTTTC,CASRGTYSGANVLTF
TRBV6-1,TRBJ2-5,-,-,TGTGCCAGCAGTCACAGGGATAAAGAGACCCAGTACTTC,CASSHRDKETQYF
TRBV5-1,TRBJ1-4,-,-,TGCGCCAGCAGATCCCCGGGAACTAATGAAAAACTGTTTTTT,CASRSPGTNEKLFF
TRBV5-1,TRBJ1-6,-,-,TGCGCCAGCAGTTGGGAAAGCTCCTATAATTCACCCCTCCACTTT,CASSWESSYNSPLHF
TRBV5-4,TRBJ1-5,-,-,TGTGCCAGCAGCCCGGACGGGGGTACGGGTCAGCCCCAGCATTTT,CASSPDGGTGQPQHF
TRBV29-1,TRBJ1-2,few,-,TGCAGCGCAAAGATTGGGAGCTATGGCTACACCTTC,CSAKIGSYGYTF
TRBV5-1,TRBJ2-7,-,-,TGCGCCAGCAGCTTGTCAGGAACTACCTACGAGCAGTACTTC,CASSLSGTTYEQYF
TRBV18,TRBJ1-1,-,TRBD1,TGTGCCAGCTCGCCTACGGGACAGGGGGTTACTGAAGCTTTCTTT,CASSPTGQGVTEAFF
TRBV5-1,TRBJ1-6,-,TRBD1,TGCGCCAGCAGCTTGGACGGACAGGGGAGGAATTCACCCCTCCACTTT,CASSLDGQGRNSPLHF
TRBV28,TRBJ1-6,-,TRBD1,TGTGCCAGCAGTCCACTAGCCGCCGGGACAGGCTCCTATAATTCACCCCTCCACTTT,CASSPLAAGTGSYNSPLHF
TRBV6-1,TRBJ1-5,-,-,TGTGCCAGCCGGGTTAATAGCAATCAGCCCCAGCATTTT,CASRVNSNQPQHF